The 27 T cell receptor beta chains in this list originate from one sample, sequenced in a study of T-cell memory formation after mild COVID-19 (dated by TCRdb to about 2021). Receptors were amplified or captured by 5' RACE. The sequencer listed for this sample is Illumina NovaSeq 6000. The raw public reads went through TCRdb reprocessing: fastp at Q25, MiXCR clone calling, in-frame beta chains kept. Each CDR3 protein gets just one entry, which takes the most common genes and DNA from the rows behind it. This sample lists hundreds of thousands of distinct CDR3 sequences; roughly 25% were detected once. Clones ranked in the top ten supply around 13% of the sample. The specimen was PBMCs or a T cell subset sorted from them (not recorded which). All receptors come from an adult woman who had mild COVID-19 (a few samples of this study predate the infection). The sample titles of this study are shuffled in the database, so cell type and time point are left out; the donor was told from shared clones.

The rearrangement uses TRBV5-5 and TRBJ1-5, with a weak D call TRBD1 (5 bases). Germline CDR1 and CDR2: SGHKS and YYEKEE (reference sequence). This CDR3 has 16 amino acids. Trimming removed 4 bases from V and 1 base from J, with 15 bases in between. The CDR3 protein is CASSPRDQGSNQPQHF. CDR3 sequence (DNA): TGTGCCAGCAGCCCAAGGGACCAGGGAAGCAATCAGCCCCAGCATTTT. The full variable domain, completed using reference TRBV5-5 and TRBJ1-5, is DAGVTQSPTHLIKTRGQQVTLRCSPISGHKSVSWYQQVLGQGPQFIFQYYEKEERGRGNFPDRFSARQFPNYSSELNVNALLLGDSALYLCASSPRDQGSNQPQHFGDGTRLSIL.

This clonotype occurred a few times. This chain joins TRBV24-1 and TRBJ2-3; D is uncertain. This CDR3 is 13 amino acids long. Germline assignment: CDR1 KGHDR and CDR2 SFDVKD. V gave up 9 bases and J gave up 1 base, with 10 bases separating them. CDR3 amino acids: CATGVDGTDTQYF. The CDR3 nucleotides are TGTGCCACCGGGGTTGATGGCACAGATACGCAGTATTTT.

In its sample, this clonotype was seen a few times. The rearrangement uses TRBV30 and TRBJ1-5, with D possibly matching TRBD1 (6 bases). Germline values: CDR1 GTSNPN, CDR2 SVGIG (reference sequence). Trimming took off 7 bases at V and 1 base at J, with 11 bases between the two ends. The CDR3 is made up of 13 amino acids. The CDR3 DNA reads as TGTGCCTCGGGGGCCCAGAGCAATCAGCCCCAGCATTTT. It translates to CASGAQSNQPQHF. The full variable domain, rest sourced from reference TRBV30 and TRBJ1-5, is SQTIHQWPATLVQPVGSPLSLECTVEGTSNPNLYWYRQAAGRGLQLLFYSVGIGQISSEVPQNLSASRPQDRQFILSSKKLLLSDSGFYLCASGAQSNQPQHFGDGTRLSIL.

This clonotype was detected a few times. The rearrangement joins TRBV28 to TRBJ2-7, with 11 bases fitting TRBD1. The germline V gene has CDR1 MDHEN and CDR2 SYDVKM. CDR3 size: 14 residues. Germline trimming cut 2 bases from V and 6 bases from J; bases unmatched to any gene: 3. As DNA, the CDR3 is TGTGCCAGCAGTTTACCGGACAGGGGGCCCGAGCAGTACTTC. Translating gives CASSLPDRGPEQYF.

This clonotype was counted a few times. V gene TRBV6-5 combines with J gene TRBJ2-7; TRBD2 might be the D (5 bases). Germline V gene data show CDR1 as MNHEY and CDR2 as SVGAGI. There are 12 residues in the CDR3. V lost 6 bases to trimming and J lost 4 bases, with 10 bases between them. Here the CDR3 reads CASSTRGYEQYF. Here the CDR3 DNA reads TGTGCCAGCAGCACCCGGGGTTACGAGCAGTACTTC.

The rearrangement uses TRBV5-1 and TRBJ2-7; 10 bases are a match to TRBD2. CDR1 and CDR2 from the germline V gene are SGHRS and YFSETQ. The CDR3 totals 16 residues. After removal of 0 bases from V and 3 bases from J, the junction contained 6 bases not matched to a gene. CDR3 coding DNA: TGCGCCAGCAGCTTGGTCAGCGGGGGGGCGAACTACGAGCAGTACTTC. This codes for CASSLVSGGANYEQYF.

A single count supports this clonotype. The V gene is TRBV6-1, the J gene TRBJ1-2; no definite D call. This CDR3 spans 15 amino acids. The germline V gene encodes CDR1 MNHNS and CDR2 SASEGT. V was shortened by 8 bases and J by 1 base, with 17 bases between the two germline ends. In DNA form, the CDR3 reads TGTGCCAGCTTACCCTGGCCACTCTTTAACTATGGCTACACCTTC. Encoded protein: CASLPWPLFNYGYTF.

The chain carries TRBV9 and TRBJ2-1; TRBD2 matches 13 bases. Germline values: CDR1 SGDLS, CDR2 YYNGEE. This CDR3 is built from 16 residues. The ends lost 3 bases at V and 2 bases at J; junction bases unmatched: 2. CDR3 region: CASSAGTSGAYNEQFF. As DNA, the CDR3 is TGTGCCAGCAGCGCAGGGACTAGCGGGGCCTACAATGAGCAGTTCTTC.

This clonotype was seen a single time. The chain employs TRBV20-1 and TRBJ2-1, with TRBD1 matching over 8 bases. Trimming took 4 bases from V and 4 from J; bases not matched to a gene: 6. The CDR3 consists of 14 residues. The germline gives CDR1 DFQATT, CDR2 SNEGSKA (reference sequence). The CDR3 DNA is TGCAGTGCTACCAGGGGGCGCGCGTACAATGAGCAGTTCTTC. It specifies CSATRGRAYNEQFF.

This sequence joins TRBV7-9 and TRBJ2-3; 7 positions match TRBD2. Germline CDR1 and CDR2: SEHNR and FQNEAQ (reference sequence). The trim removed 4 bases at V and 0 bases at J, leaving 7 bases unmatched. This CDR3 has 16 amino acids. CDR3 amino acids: CASSSTAGVSTDTQYF. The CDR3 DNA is TGTGCCAGCAGCTCCACCGCGGGAGTTAGCACAGATACGCAGTATTTT.

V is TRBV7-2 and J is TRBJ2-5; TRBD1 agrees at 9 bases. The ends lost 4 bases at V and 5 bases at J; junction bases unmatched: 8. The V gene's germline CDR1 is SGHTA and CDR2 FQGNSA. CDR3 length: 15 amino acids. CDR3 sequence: CASSSGTGFLETQYF. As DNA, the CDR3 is TGTGCCAGCAGCTCCGGGACAGGGTTTTTGGAGACCCAGTACTTC. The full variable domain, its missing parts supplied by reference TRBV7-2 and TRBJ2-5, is GAGVSQSPSNKVTEKGKDVELRCDPISGHTALYWYRQSLGQGLEFLIYFQGNSAPDKSGLPSDRFSAERTGGSVSTLTIQRTQQEDSAVYLCASSSGTGFLETQYFGPGTRLLVL.

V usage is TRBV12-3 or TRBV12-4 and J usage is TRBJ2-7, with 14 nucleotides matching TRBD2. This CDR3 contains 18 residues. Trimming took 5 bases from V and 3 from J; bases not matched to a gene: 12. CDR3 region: CASSPPTSGRALRYEQYF. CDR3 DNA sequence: TGTGCCAGCAGTCCCCCGACTAGCGGGAGGGCCCTTCGCTACGAGCAGTACTTC.

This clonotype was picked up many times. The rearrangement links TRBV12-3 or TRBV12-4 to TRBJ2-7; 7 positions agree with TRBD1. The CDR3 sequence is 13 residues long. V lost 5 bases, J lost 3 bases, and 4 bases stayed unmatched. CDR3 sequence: CASSRDSFYEQYF. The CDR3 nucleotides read TGTGCCAGCAGTCGGGACAGCTTCTACGAGCAGTACTTC.

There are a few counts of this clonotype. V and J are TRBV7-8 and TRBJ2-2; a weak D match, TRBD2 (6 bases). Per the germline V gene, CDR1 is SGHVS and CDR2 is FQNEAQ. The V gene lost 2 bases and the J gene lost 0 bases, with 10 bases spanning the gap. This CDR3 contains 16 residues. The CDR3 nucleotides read TGTGCCAGCAGCTTATTTGGGGGGACGAACACCGGGGAGCTGTTTTTT. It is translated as CASSLFGGTNTGELFF.

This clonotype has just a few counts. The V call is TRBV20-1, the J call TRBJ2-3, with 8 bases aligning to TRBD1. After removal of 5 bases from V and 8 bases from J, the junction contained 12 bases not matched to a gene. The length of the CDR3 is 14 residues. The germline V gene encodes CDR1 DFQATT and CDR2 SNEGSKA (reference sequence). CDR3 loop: CSARQGAQGGTQYF. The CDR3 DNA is TGCAGTGCTCGTCAGGGGGCGCAAGGTGGTACGCAGTATTTT.

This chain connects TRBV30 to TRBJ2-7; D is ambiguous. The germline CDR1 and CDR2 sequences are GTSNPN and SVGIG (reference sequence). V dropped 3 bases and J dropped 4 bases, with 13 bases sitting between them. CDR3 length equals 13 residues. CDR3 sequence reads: CAWRDGLTYEQYF. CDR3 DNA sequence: TGTGCCTGGAGGGACGGCCTGACGTACGAGCAGTACTTC.

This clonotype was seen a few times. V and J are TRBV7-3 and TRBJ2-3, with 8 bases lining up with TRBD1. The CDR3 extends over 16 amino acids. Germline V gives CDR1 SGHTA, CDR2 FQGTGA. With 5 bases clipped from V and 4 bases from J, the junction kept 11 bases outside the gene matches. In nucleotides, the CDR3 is TGTGCCAGCAGCGGAGGAGCAGGGGGCGCCGCAGATACGCAGTATTTT. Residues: CASSGGAGGAADTQYF.

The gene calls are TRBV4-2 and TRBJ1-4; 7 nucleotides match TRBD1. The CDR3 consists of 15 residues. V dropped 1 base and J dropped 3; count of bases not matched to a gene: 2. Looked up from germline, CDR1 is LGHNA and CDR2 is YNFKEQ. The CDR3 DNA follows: TGTGCCAGCAGCCAAGGGGGACAGCCTAATGAAAAACTGTTTTTT. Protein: CASSQGGQPNEKLFF.

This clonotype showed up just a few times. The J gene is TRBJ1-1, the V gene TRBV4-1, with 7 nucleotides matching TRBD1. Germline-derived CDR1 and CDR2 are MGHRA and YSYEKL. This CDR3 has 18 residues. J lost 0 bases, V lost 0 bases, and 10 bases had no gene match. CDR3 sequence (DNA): TGCGCCAGCAGCCAAGATATCGGAGATGACAGGGTGAACACTGAAGCTTTCTTT. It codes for CASSQDIGDDRVNTEAFF.

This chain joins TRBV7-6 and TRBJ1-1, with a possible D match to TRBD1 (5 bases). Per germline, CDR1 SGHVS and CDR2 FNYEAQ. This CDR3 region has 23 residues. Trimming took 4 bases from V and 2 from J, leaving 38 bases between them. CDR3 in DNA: TGTGCCAGCAGCTCCCCGCATTCGAGTCGCCCGGCGACAGCCCGCCACCTTAACACTGAAGCTTTCTTT. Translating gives CASSSPHSSRPATARHLNTEAFF.

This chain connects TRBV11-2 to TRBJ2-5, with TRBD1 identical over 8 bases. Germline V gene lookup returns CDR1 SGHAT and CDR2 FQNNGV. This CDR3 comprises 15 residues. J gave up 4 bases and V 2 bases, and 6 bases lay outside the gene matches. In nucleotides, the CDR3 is TGTGCCAGCAGCTTAACAGGGGGAAAGGGAGAGACCCAGTACTTC. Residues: CASSLTGGKGETQYF.

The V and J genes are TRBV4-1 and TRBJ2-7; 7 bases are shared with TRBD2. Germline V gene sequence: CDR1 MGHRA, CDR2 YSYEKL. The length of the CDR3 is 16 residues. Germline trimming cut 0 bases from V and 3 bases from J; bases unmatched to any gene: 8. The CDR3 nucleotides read TGCGCCAGCAGCCAAGATACTGGGACTACGGACTACGAGCAGTACTTC. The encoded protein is CASSQDTGTTDYEQYF.

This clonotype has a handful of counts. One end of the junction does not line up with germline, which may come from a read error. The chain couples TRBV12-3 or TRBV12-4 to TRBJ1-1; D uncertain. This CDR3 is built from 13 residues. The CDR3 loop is CASSLDWGTEAFF. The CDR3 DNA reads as TGTGCCAGCAGCTTAGACTGGGGCACTGAAGCTTTCTTT.

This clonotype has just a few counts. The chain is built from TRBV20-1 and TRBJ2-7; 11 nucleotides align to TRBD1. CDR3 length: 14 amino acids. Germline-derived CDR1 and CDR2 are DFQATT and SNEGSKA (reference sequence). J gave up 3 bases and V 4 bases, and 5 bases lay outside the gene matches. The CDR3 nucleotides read TGCAGTGCTACTACCGGGACAGGGGGCTACGAGCAGTACTTC. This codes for CSATTGTGGYEQYF.

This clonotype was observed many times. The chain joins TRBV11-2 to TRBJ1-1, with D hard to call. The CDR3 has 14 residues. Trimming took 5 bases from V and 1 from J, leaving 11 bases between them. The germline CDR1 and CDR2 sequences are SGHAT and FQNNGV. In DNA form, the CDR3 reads TGTGCCAGCAGCCCCTCTGTGGGGAACACTGAAGCTTTCTTT. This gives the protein CASSPSVGNTEAFF.

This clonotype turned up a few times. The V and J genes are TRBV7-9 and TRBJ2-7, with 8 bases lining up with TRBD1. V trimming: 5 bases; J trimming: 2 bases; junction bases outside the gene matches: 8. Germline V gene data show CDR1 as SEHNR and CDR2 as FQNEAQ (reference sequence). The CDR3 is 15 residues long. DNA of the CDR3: TGTGCCAGCAGCCCACAGGGGGGCCTTGCCTACGAGCAGTACTTC. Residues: CASSPQGGLAYEQYF.

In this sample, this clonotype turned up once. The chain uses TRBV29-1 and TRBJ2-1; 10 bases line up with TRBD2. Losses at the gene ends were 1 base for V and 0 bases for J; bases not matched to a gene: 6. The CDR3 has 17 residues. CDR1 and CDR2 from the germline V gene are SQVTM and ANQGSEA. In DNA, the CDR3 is TGCAGCGTTGAAGGGCTAGCGGGGGTAAGCTCCTACAATGAGCAGTTCTTC. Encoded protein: CSVEGLAGVSSYNEQFF.